This T cell receptor (beta chain) was documented in a study of CD8+ T cells in alopecia areata. V lost 0 bases and J 2 bases, leaving 16 bases between the germline ends. Germline V lookup: CDR1 SGHAT, CDR2 FQNNGV. CDR3 length: 17 residues. RNA extraction was followed by reverse transcription into cDNA, which acted as the sequencing template. Produced via immunoSEQ multiplex PCR; TCRdb's table is partial and in-frame only. Of about 280,000 clones listed, about three fifths are singletons. Described treatment: oral pan-JAK inhibitor, 5-10 mg twice daily. General study points: When scalp samples are sequenced, resident alphabeta T cells of normal skin are also captured.

With regard to this clone: Its antigen remains unidentified.

The sequence was obtained from a human donor with alopecia areata. V usage is TRBV11-2 and J usage is TRBJ1-2, with D possibly matching TRBD1 (5 bases). This material consisted of CD4+ T cells sorted from blood, taken at week 24, from a patient treated with tofacitinib. The CDR3: CASSLDRGRALNYGYTF. CDR3 nucleotides: TGTGCCAGCAGCTTAGATAGGGGCAGGGCCCTCAACTATGGCTACACCTTC.